This T cell receptor (beta chain) comes out of a study of T-cell reconstitution after alpha-beta-depleted transplantation in children. Whole-study results and caveats: Where alpha-beta T cells came from about two months after transplant was reportedly several hundred expanded graft clones. The authors attributed T-cell counts and diversity one year after transplant mostly to newly produced T cells.

There are 15 residues in the CDR3. V dropped 0 bases and J dropped 4; count of bases not matched to a gene: 4. Germline loops: CDR1 SQVTM, CDR2 ANQGSEA. Turning to this clonotype: Its antigen is unidentified.

Preparation of the TCRbeta library involved a method that used unique molecular identifiers. A single record per CDR3 protein comes from TCRdb applying MiXCR to the PCR reads. The profile shows about 980,000 distinct CDR3 sequences, roughly 29% of them singletons. This sequence originates from a boy less than two years old who had a stem cell transplant for SCID, so the T cells may come from the graft donor. Sample: PBMCs, mostly from graft donor cells, taken 360 days after TCRalphabeta/CD19-depleted stem cell transplant. The chain combines TRBV29-1 with TRBJ1-2; 11 bases agree with TRBD1. The CDR3 region has the DNA TGCAGCGTTGAAGACGGGACAGGGGGTTCCTATGGCTACACCTTC. Translated, it gives CSVEDGTGGSYGYTF.